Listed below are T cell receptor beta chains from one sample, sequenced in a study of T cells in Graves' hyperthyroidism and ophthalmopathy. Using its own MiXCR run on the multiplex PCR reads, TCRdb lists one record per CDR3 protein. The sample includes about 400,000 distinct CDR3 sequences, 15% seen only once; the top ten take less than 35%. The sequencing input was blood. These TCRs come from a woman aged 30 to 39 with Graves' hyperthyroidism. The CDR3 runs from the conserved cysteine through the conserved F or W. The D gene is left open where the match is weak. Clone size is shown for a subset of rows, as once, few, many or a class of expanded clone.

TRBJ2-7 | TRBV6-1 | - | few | TGTGCCAGCAGTGAAGCGCTTTGGACCCCCTACGAGCAGTACTTC | CASSEALWTPYEQYF
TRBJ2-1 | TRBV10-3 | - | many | TGTGCCATCAGTGTGGACTCCTACAATGAGCAGTTCTTC | CAISVDSYNEQFF
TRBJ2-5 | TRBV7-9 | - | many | TGTGCCAGCACGCTAGCGTATGAAGAGACCCAGTACTTC | CASTLAYEETQYF
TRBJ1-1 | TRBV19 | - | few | TGTGCCAGTAGTATAGAAACAGGATATACAACGGTCCCTGAAGCTTTCTTT | CASSIETGYTTVPEAFF
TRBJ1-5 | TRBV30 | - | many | TGTGCCTGGAGTGTCTCAAGTGGGCAGCCCCAGCATTTT | CAWSVSSGQPQHF
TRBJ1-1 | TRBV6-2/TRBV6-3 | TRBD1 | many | TGTGCCAGCAGTTGGGACAGGAGAACTGAAGCTTTCTTT | CASSWDRRTEAFF
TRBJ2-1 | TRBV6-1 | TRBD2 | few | TGTGCCAGCAGTTCGACCGGGACTAGCGGGACGGGGCAGTTCTTC | CASSSTGTSGTGQFF
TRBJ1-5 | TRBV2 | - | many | TGTGCCAGCAGTGACAGGAATAGCAATCAGCCCCAGCATTTT | CASSDRNSNQPQHF
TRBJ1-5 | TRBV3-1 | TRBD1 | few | TGTGCCAGCAGCCAAACAGGGGGCGTAGGTCAGCCCCAGCATTTT | CASSQTGGVGQPQHF
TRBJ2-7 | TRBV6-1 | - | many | TGTGCCAGCAGTTCGGGACGCCCCTACGAGCAGTACTTC | CASSSGRPYEQYF
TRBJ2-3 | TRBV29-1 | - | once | TGCAGCGTTACTGGCACAGATACGCAGTATTTT | CSVTGTDTQYF
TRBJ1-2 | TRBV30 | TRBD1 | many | TGTGCCTGGGTAGTACAGGGGTCCTATGGCTACACCTTC | CAWVVQGSYGYTF
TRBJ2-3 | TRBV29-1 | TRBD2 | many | TGCAGCGTTGAAGGGACTAGCGGGAGGGCCGGGGATACGCAGTATTTT | CSVEGTSGRAGDTQYF
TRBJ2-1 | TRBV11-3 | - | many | TGTGCCAGCAGCACAAACCGGGTGTCTACCAAGGGCAATGAGCAGTTCTTC | CASSTNRVSTKGNEQFF
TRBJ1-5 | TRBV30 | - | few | TGTGCCTGGAGTGTGCCTCAGACAGGTCAGCCCCAGCATTTT | CAWSVPQTGQPQHF
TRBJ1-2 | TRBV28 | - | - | TGTGCCAGCAGTTTAATCGGCAGGGTCCGGAACTATGGCTACACCTTC | CASSLIGRVRNYGYTF
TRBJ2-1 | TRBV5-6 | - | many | TGTGCCAGCAGCTTGGCGCGGGTGGGAAGTACCTACAATGAGCAGTTCTTC | CASSLARVGSTYNEQFF
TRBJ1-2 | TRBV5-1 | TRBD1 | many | TGCGCCAGCAGCCACTCACAGGGGGTGATTGGCTACACCTTC | CASSHSQGVIGYTF
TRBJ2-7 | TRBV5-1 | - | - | TGCGCCAGCAGCATGGGGGGCTACGAGCAGTACTTC | CASSMGGYEQYF
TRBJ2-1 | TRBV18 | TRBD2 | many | TGTGCCAGCTCACCACCTCGCGGGAGCTCCTTCGACGCTGAGCAGTTCTTC | CASSPPRGSSFDAEQFF
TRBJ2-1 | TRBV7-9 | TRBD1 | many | TGCGCCAGCAGCTTCGGGACAGGGGGGAATGAGCAGTTCTTC | CASSFGTGGNEQFF
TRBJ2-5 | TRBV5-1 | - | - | TGCGCCAGCAGAGGGACGGCGCAAGAGACCCAGTACTTC | CASRGTAQETQYF
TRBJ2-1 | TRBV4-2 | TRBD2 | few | TGTGCCAGCAGCCAACCAGGACTAGCAGACAATGAGCAGTTCTTC | CASSQPGLADNEQFF
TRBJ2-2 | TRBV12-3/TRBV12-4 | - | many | TGTGCCAGCAGTAACCAGGGTGGCGGGGAGCTGTTTTTT | CASSNQGGGELFF
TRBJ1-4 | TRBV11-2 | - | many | TGTGCCAGCAGCTTAATAAGGGAAAAACTGTTTTTT | CASSLIREKLFF
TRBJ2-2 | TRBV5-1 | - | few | TGCGCCAGCAGGGACACTACCACCGGGGAGCTGTTTTTT | CASRDTTTGELFF
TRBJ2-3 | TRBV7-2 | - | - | TGTGCCAGCAGCTTGGTTGGCCATCGGGGAGATACGCAGTATTTT | CASSLVGHRGDTQYF